This T cell receptor (beta chain) was retrieved from a study of blood T cell repertoires in COVID-19. Unmatched junction bases numbered 1, after V lost 4 bases and J lost 0 bases. This CDR3 region has 14 residues. CDR1 is LGHNT, CDR2 FRNRAP, per germline. As concerns this clone: Other DNA sequences of this sample code for an identical CDR3.

Using immunoSEQ multiplex PCR, the repertoire was profiled, and TCRdb retains in-frame clones only, with some absent. This table has fewer than 400,000 clones, approximately 89% appearing once. The rearrangement uses TRBV12-5 and TRBJ2-3, with 7 bases matching TRBD1. The sequence was obtained from a woman aged 25 to 39 who had recovered from COVID-19. Input material: PBMCs or T cells enriched from blood (not recorded which). The CDR3 spells CASGSGQSTDTQYF. The CDR3 DNA reads TGTGCTAGTGGTTCGGGACAGAGCACAGATACGCAGTATTTT.